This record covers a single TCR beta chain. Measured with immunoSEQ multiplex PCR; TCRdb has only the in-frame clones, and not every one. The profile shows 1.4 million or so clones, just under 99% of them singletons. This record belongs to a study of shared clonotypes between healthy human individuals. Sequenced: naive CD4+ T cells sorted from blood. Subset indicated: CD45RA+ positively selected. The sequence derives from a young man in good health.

In DNA form, the CDR3 reads TGTGCCAGCCGAGGGGGCTTCGACCAAACTGAAGCTTTCTTT. Amino acids: CASRGGFDQTEAFF. This chain joins TRBV5-4 and TRBJ1-1; 7 bases are a match to TRBD1. CDR1 and CDR2 from the germline V gene are SGHNT and YYREEE (reference sequence). This CDR3 region has 14 residues. The V gene end was trimmed by 7 bases and the J gene end by 5 bases; junction bases not matched to a gene: 11.